This TCR beta chain derives from a study of T cells in Graves' hyperthyroidism and ophthalmopathy. Across the study: Peripheral blood was secured at the point of initial diagnosis, before any treatment.

Individuals with ophthalmopathy presented a Clinical Activity Score of at least 3, a NOSPECS grade of at least 4 and a duration under 3 months. This clonotype came up many times. Germline V gene sequence: CDR1 KGHSH, CDR2 LQKENI. Trimming at V came to 3 bases and at J to 2 bases, leaving 3 bases not matched to a gene. This CDR3 region has 14 residues. Amplification of TCR beta CDR3 regions was performed using RNA transcripts as template. An initial round of RT-PCR targeting the TCR CDR3 relied on the HTBI primer set. TCRdb recomputed calls from the multiplex PCR reads with MiXCR, one row per CDR3 protein. The sample consists of hundreds of thousands of distinct CDR3 sequences, more than 12% of them appearing once.

The chain employs TRBV18 and TRBJ2-7; 8 positions agree with TRBD1. The clonotype was recovered from a man aged 50-60 years with Graves' ophthalmopathy. The sequenced sample consisted of blood. DNA for the CDR3: TGTGCCAGCTCACCGGACAGGGTTACCTACGAGCAGTACTTC. This encodes CASSPDRVTYEQYF.